These T cell receptor beta chains were read from a single sample in a study of blood T cell repertoires in COVID-19. Profiling relied on immunoSEQ multiplex PCR, and the TCRdb table lists in-frame clones only, not all of them. The sample comprises approximately 90,000 clones, almost 85% of which are singletons, and 0.95% to 1.5% rests with the top ten. Sequenced input: peripheral blood. Receptors were obtained from a woman of 80 years or more with acute or convalescent COVID-19. CDR3s include the opening cysteine and the closing phenylalanine or tryptophan. Each record gives: V gene, D gene, clone size, J gene, CDR3 protein, CDR3 DNA. A D gene is named only where the DNA matches it firmly. Size values are once, few and many counts, or a class for expanded clones, and some rows have none.

V: TRBV7-2; D: TRBD2; size: few; J: TRBJ2-2; CDR3: CASSLAATSGNTGELFF; DNA: TGTGCCAGCAGCTTAGCCGCGACTAGCGGGAACACCGGGGAGCTGTTTTTT
V: TRBV5-8; D: TRBD1; size: .; J: TRBJ1-2; CDR3: CASSLPGQGAGYGYTF; DNA: TGTGCCAGCAGCTTGCCGGGACAGGGGGCCGGGTATGGCTACACCTTC
V: TRBV2; D: TRBD1; size: .; J: TRBJ2-7; CDR3: CASAQGRTYEQYF; DNA: TGTGCCAGCGCACAGGGGCGGACCTACGAGCAGTACTTC
V: TRBV5-5; D: .; size: .; J: TRBJ2-2; CDR3: CASSLAPGRDTGELFF; DNA: TGTGCCAGCAGCTTGGCTCCAGGGCGAGACACCGGGGAGCTGTTTTTT
V: TRBV28; D: TRBD2; size: .; J: TRBJ2-7; CDR3: CGTQFSTGGSSYEQYF; DNA: TGTGGCACCCAATTTTCCACGGGCGGGAGCTCCTACGAGCAGTACTTC
V: TRBV29-1; D: TRBD1; size: once; J: TRBJ1-2; CDR3: CSTQGTDGYTF; DNA: TGCAGTACACAGGGGACGGATGGCTACACCTTC
V: TRBV10-1; D: TRBD2; size: .; J: TRBJ2-1; CDR3: CASSEPGLAGKSSYNEQFF; DNA: TGCGCCAGCAGTGAACCGGGACTAGCGGGGAAGAGCTCCTACAATGAGCAGTTCTTC
V: TRBV6-1; D: TRBD2; size: .; J: TRBJ2-3; CDR3: CASSEGGLAGGGNTQYF; DNA: TGTGCCAGCAGTGAAGGGGGACTAGCGGGAGGGGGCAATACGCAGTATTTT
V: TRBV7-2; D: .; size: .; J: TRBJ2-7; CDR3: CASSPSYEQYF; DNA: TGTGCCAGCAGCCCTTCCTACGAGCAGTACTTC
V: TRBV13; D: TRBD1; size: few; J: TRBJ1-3; CDR3: CASRLTGGTGNTIYF; DNA: TGTGCCAGCAGACTTACAGGGGGAACAGGAAACACCATATATTTT
V: TRBV4-1; D: .; size: .; J: TRBJ2-3; CDR3: CASSRDTSWDTQYF; DNA: TGCGCCAGCAGCCGGGACACCTCATGGGATACGCAGTATTTT
V: TRBV4-2; D: TRBD1; size: once; J: TRBJ2-6; CDR3: CASSQTGTGSLGSGANVLTF; DNA: TGTGCCAGCAGCCAGACCGGGACAGGGTCCCTCGGCTCTGGGGCCAACGTCCTGACTTTC
V: TRBV28; D: .; size: .; J: TRBJ2-7; CDR3: CASSPRLRWQYF; DNA: TGTGCCAGCAGTCCCCGATTGCGATGGCAGTACTTC
V: TRBV5-6; D: TRBD2; size: once; J: TRBJ2-1; CDR3: CASSWSGGASEQFF; DNA: TGTGCCAGCAGCTGGAGCGGGGGGGCTTCTGAGCAGTTCTTC
V: TRBV4-1; D: TRBD2; size: .; J: TRBJ2-3; CDR3: CASSPQAGLVDTQYF; DNA: TGCGCCAGCAGCCCCCAAGCGGGGCTTGTGGATACGCAGTATTTT
V: TRBV14; D: .; size: .; J: TRBJ2-5; CDR3: CASSQLMAGETQYF; DNA: TGTGCCAGCAGCCAGCTAATGGCGGGGGAGACCCAGTACTTC
V: TRBV2; D: .; size: few; J: TRBJ1-2; CDR3: CASSLTLRGADYGYTF; DNA: TGTGCCAGCAGTCTCACCCTGCGGGGGGCGGACTATGGCTACACCTTC
V: TRBV4-2; D: .; size: few; J: TRBJ2-1; CDR3: CASSPFMANEQFF; DNA: TGTGCCAGCAGCCCCTTTATGGCCAATGAGCAGTTCTTC
V: TRBV11-2; D: .; size: .; J: TRBJ2-7; CDR3: CASSLDSQRPYEQYF; DNA: TGTGCCAGCAGCTTAGATTCCCAGCGGCCCTACGAGCAGTACTTC
V: TRBV28; D: .; size: .; J: TRBJ2-7; CDR3: CASSLPPQEQYF; DNA: TGTGCCAGCAGTTTACCCCCCCAGGAGCAGTACTTC
V: TRBV19; D: .; size: .; J: TRBJ1-2; CDR3: CASSRGDVYGYTF; DNA: TGTGCCAGTAGTAGGGGCGACGTCTATGGCTACACCTTC
V: TRBV3-1/TRBV3-2; D: .; size: once; J: TRBJ2-7; CDR3: CASSQGQYEQYF; DNA: TGTGCCAGCAGCCAAGGTCAGTACGAGCAGTACTTC
V: TRBV6-5; D: TRBD1; size: .; J: TRBJ2-7; CDR3: CASRRTGGYEQYF; DNA: TGTGCCAGCCGACGAACAGGGGGCTACGAGCAGTACTTC
V: TRBV10-3; D: .; size: .; J: TRBJ2-2; CDR3: CAIRGLGGELFF; DNA: TGTGCCATCAGGGGGCTGGGCGGGGAGCTGTTTTTT
V: TRBV15; D: .; size: .; J: TRBJ2-7; CDR3: CATSREYGYEQYF; DNA: TGTGCCACCAGCAGAGAGTACGGCTACGAGCAGTACTTC
V: TRBV6-1; D: .; size: few; J: TRBJ1-5; CDR3: CASSERTVQPQHF; DNA: TGTGCCAGCAGTGAGCGGACAGTTCAGCCCCAGCATTTT
V: TRBV5-1; D: TRBD1; size: .; J: TRBJ2-1; CDR3: CASIPTGGNEQFF; DNA: TGCGCCAGCATCCCGACAGGGGGCAATGAGCAGTTCTTC
V: TRBV24-1; D: TRBD2; size: .; J: TRBJ2-2; CDR3: CATSEIPGTSGSTGELFF; DNA: TGTGCCACCAGTGAAATACCCGGGACTAGCGGGAGTACCGGGGAGCTGTTTTTT
V: TRBV5-1; D: TRBD1; size: .; J: TRBJ1-2; CDR3: CASSLDRGVPNYGYTF; DNA: TGCGCCAGCAGCTTGGACAGGGGGGTACCTAACTATGGCTACACCTTC
V: TRBV23-1; D: .; size: once; J: TRBJ1-5; CDR3: CASRSRGANQPQHF; DNA: TGCGCCAGCAGGAGCAGGGGAGCAAATCAGCCCCAGCATTTT
V: TRBV3-1/TRBV3-2; D: TRBD2; size: .; J: TRBJ2-7; CDR3: CASSQVPPGLGGSYEQYF; DNA: TGTGCCAGCAGCCAAGTACCCCCTGGCCTCGGGGGGTCCTACGAGCAGTACTTC
V: TRBV20-1; D: TRBD2; size: few; J: TRBJ2-5; CDR3: CSASYGAGGETQYF; DNA: TGCAGTGCTAGTTACGGGGCGGGAGGAGAGACCCAGTACTTC
V: TRBV7-9; D: TRBD1; size: .; J: TRBJ1-1; CDR3: CASSLGGVGGVTEAFF; DNA: TGTGCCAGCAGCTTAGGTGGAGTAGGGGGCGTCACTGAAGCTTTCTTT
V: TRBV7-2; D: .; size: .; J: TRBJ2-7; CDR3: CASSLGTFYEQYF; DNA: TGTGCCAGCAGCTTAGGGACATTCTACGAGCAGTACTTC
V: TRBV5-4; D: .; size: few; J: TRBJ2-2; CDR3: CASSSQGSDMGELFF; DNA: TGTGCCAGCAGCTCGCAGGGGTCGGATATGGGGGAGCTGTTTTTT